Presented here are 14 T cell receptor beta chains from one specimen sequenced in a study of OX40 agonist ivuxolimab in advanced cancers. This table comes from immunoSEQ multiplex PCR, and its TCRdb copy is limited to in-frame clones, with some not included. In the table there are approximately 70,000 clones, roughly nine tenths of which are singletons. The sequenced sample was CD4+ or CD8+ T cells sorted from blood, obtained in a trial of the OX40 agonist ivuxolimab. The receptors were sampled from an adult with an advanced solid tumor such as melanoma, head and neck, liver or kidney cancer.

V gene TRBV28 combines with J gene TRBJ1-4; D may be TRBD1 (6 bases). The CDR3 is 14 amino acids. Trimming stripped 3 bases from V and 6 bases from J, with 11 bases between. The V gene's germline CDR1 is MDHEN and CDR2 SYDVKM. In DNA form, the CDR3 reads TGTGCCAGCAGTTTTCAAGGGGGAGATGAAAAACTGTTTTTT. Protein product: CASSFQGGDEKLFF.

This clone was counted only a few times. This chain links TRBV6-5 with TRBJ1-2, with D unresolved. Deletions cut 6 bases from V and 0 bases from J, with 8 bases between. CDR1 MNHEY and CDR2 SVGAGI come from the germline V gene. The CDR3 length is 13 residues. CDR3 sequence: CASRPRPNYGYTF. Written as DNA, the CDR3 is TGTGCCAGCAGACCCCGGCCTAACTATGGCTACACCTTC.

Only a few counts were recorded for this clone. J is TRBJ1-2 and V is TRBV6-5, with 8 bases fitting TRBD1. Germline V gene data show CDR1 as MNHEY and CDR2 as SVGAGI. V trimming: 8 bases; J trimming: 7 bases; junction bases outside the gene matches: 3. This CDR3 contains 11 residues. CDR3 protein: CASRRGLGYTF. CDR3 nucleotides: TGTGCCAGCCGCAGGGGGCTTGGCTACACCTTC.

V is TRBV30 and J is TRBJ1-1, with TRBD1 as a possible D gene (5 bases). V was pared by 5 bases and J by 3 bases, with 10 bases between. The CDR3 consists of 12 residues. The V gene's germline CDR1 is GTSNPN and CDR2 SVGIG (reference sequence). CDR3 sequence (DNA): TGTGCCTGGTCCGAGGGGTACACTGAAGCTTTCTTT. This translates into CAWSEGYTEAFF.

The chain links TRBV9 to TRBJ2-7; 10 bases map to TRBD1. Trimming took 3 bases from V and 6 from J; bases not matched to a gene: 21. The CDR3 is 19 amino acids. In germline, CDR1 is SGDLS, CDR2 YYNGEE. The CDR3 loop reads CASSGRVDRGKNLAIEQYF. The CDR3 bases are TGTGCCAGCAGCGGGCGGGTGGACAGGGGGAAAAATCTGGCAATCGAGCAGTACTTC.

The V and J genes are TRBV11-2 and TRBJ1-2; a possible D gene is TRBD1 (6 bases). V gave up 4 bases and J gave up 3 bases, with 15 bases separating them. The CDR3 totals 15 residues. Germline values: CDR1 SGHAT, CDR2 FQNNGV. In DNA, the CDR3 is TGTGCCAGCAGCTCAAGCCGGGGGCTAGACTATGGCTACACCTTC. It yields the protein CASSSSRGLDYGYTF.

This clone appeared once. The V gene is TRBV19, the J gene TRBJ2-7; TRBD1 matches 7 bases. J gave up 5 bases and V 7 bases, and 11 bases lay outside the gene matches. In germline, CDR1 is LNHDA, CDR2 SQIVND (reference sequence). The CDR3 runs 14 residues. CDR3 in amino acids: CASTPTGLANEQYF. The CDR3 region has the DNA TGTGCCAGTACTCCGACAGGGCTGGCAAACGAGCAGTACTTC.

The chain has TRBV18 and TRBJ1-5, with no clear D. The V and J ends lost 6 bases and 7 bases respectively, with 16 bases between them. This CDR3 contains 14 residues. Germline V lookup: CDR1 KGHSH, CDR2 LQKENI. The CDR3 spells CASSPGPPGQPQHF. CDR3 bases: TGTGCCAGCTCGCCGGGCCCTCCGGGACAGCCCCAGCATTTT.

The gene calls are TRBV28 and TRBJ2-7; no definite D call. V lost 8 bases and J lost 2, with 7 bases in between. The CDR3 runs 11 residues. Germline-derived CDR1 and CDR2 are MDHEN and SYDVKM. The CDR3 sequence: CASDGAYEQYF. The CDR3 DNA follows: TGTGCCAGCGACGGCGCCTACGAGCAGTACTTC.

V gene TRBV5-1 combines with J gene TRBJ2-3; D remains ambiguous. The CDR3 runs 16 residues. Deletions cut 2 bases from V and 5 bases from J, with 18 bases between. The germline gives CDR1 SGHRS, CDR2 YFSETQ. The CDR3 loop reads CASSFGNVAAKDTQYF. CDR3 nucleotide sequence: TGCGCCAGCAGCTTTGGTAATGTCGCGGCGAAAGATACGCAGTATTTT.

The chain uses TRBV25-1 and TRBJ1-1, with TRBD1 matching over 7 bases. Unmatched junction bases numbered 7, after V lost 3 bases and J lost 3 bases. The CDR3 covers 15 residues. CDR1 is MGHDK and CDR2 is SYGVNS in the germline V gene. CDR3 residues: CASSDTTQGDTEAFF. In DNA form, the CDR3 reads TGTGCCAGCAGTGACACCACTCAGGGGGACACTGAAGCTTTCTTT.

The chain employs TRBV5-1 and TRBJ2-5, with TRBD2 as a possible D gene (7 bases). This CDR3 spans 13 amino acids. V lost 4 bases to trimming and J lost 4 bases, with 11 bases between them. CDR1 and CDR2 (germline): SGHRS, YFSETQ. Here the CDR3 DNA reads TGCGCCAGCAGCGGGGGGGCGGGAGAGACCCAGTACTTC. It is translated as CASSGGAGETQYF.

There are a few counts of this clone. The chain recombines TRBV7-9 with TRBJ1-5; no firm D call. There are 13 residues in the CDR3. Trimming removed 8 bases at V and 7 bases at J, with 15 bases between. Germline lookup yields CDR1 SEHNR and CDR2 FQNEAQ (reference sequence). The CDR3 here is CASARTEWQPQHF. CDR3 coding DNA: TGTGCCAGCGCGCGAACGGAGTGGCAGCCCCAGCATTTT.

V is TRBV18 and J is TRBJ2-3, with D possibly TRBD2 on 5 matching bases. Germline loops: CDR1 KGHSH, CDR2 LQKENI. V was cut by 1 base and J by 1 base, with 6 bases left in between. This CDR3 region has 14 residues. CDR3 coding DNA: TGTGCCAGCTCACCACAGGGAGGCACAGATACGCAGTATTTT. Its protein product is CASSPQGGTDTQYF.